This T cell receptor (beta chain) was documented in a study of T cells in Graves' hyperthyroidism and ophthalmopathy. As regards this clonotype: Its specificity is not known.

The investigators amplified TCR beta CDR3 regions from RNA transcripts. During a first-round RT-PCR of the TCR CDR3, the HTBI primer set was used. TCRdb redid the calling of the multiplex PCR reads with MiXCR, one entry per CDR3 protein. The data hold 300,000 to 450,000 distinct CDR3 sequences, with 15% to 20% observed a single time. General observations from the study: Prediction of ophthalmopathy progression came a median roughly 7.1 months pre-onset.

The source is a woman between 40 and 55 years old with Graves' ophthalmopathy. Sample: blood.

CDR3 amino acids: CASSRLGQNTEAFF. The CDR3, as DNA: TGTGCCAGCAGTAGACTAGGACAAAACACTGAAGCTTTCTTT. The chain combines TRBV6-1 with TRBJ1-1; weak D call: TRBD1 (5 bases). The V gene's germline CDR1 is MNHNS and CDR2 SASEGT. The V end was cut by 5 bases, the J end by 2 bases, with 12 bases between. There are 14 residues in the CDR3.